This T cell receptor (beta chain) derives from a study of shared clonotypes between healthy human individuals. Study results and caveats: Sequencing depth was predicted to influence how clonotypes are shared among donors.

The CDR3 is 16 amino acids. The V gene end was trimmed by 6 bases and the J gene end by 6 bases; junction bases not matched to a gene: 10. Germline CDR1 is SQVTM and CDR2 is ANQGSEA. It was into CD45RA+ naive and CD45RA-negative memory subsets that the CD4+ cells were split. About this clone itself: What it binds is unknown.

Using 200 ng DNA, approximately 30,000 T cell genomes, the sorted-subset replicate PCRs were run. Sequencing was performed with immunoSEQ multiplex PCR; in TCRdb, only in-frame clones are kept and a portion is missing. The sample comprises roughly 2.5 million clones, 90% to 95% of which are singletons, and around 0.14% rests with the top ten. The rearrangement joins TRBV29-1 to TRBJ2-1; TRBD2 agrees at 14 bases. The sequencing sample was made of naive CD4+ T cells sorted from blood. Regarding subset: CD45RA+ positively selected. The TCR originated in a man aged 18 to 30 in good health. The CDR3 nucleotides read TGCAGCGTCGACGGGACTAGCGGGAGTTCCGTCAATGAGCAGTTCTTC. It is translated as CSVDGTSGSSVNEQFF.